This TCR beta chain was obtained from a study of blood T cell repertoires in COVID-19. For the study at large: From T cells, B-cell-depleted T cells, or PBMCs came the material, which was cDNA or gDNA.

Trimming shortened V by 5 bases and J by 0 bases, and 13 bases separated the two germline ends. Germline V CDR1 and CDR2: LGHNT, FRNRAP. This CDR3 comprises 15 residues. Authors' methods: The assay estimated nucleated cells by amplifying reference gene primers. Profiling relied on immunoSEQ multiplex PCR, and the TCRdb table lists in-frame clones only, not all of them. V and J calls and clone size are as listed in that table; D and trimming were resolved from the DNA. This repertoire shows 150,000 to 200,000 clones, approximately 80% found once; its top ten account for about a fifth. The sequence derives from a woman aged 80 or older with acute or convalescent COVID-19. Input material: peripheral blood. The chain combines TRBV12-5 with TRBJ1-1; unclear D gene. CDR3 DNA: TGTGCTAGTGGTCGTGACATGGTAATGAACACTGAAGCTTTCTTT. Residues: CASGRDMVMNTEAFF.